Presented here are 13 T cell receptor beta chains from one specimen sequenced in a study of CD8 T cells in Susac syndrome. Roughly 0.45 to 1 ug RNA was reverse transcribed with random hexamers. TCRdb reanalysed the immunoSEQ multiplex PCR reads using MiXCR and keeps one entry per CDR3 protein. The repertoire holds 100,000 to 150,000 distinct CDR3 sequences, with 75% to 90% as singletons. The sequenced material came from CD8+ T cells from PBMCs. Receptor source: a human donor with multiple sclerosis.

This chain joins TRBV27 and TRBJ1-1; D is ambiguous. The CDR3 consists of 13 residues. Germline lookup yields CDR1 MNHEY and CDR2 SMNVEV (reference sequence). V was trimmed by 0 bases and J by 5 bases, leaving 7 bases between them. The DNA of the CDR3 is TGTGCCAGCAGTTTATCAAGCAGGACTGAAGCTTTCTTT. This encodes CASSLSSRTEAFF.

The chain couples TRBV4-1 to TRBJ2-2; D gene ambiguous. V lost 1 base to trimming and J lost 6 bases, with 3 bases between them. The CDR3 has 12 residues. The germline V gene has CDR1 MGHRA and CDR2 YSYEKL. This CDR3 reads CASSQAAGELFF. The CDR3 nucleotides are TGCGCCAGCAGCCAAGCGGCCGGGGAGCTGTTTTTT.

The chain carries TRBV6-1 and TRBJ2-7; weak D call: TRBD2 (6 bases). This CDR3 has 14 amino acids. The V end was cut by 6 bases, the J end by 3 bases, with 15 bases between. Germline V CDR1 and CDR2: MNHNS, SASEGT. CDR3: CASSGLLNFYEQYV. CDR3 DNA sequence: TGTGCCAGCAGCGGACTATTAAACTTCTACGAGCAGTACGTC.

In its sample, this clonotype was seen a few times. The chain links TRBV7-6 to TRBJ2-1, with D perhaps matching TRBD1 (6 bases). Germline V gene lookup returns CDR1 SGHVS and CDR2 FNYEAQ. CDR3 length equals 18 residues. V lost 1 base and J 5 bases, leaving 21 bases between the germline ends. The CDR3, as DNA: TGTGCCAGCAGCTTAGTTGCGGGTGGTTCCAGGGGTCACAATGAGCAGTTCTTC. Protein sequence: CASSLVAGGSRGHNEQFF.

This rearrangement joins TRBV27 to TRBJ2-1, with TRBD1 identical over 7 bases. Trimming cost V 4 bases and J 4 bases; bases outside gene matches: 10. Germline CDR1 reads MNHEY; CDR2 reads SMNVEV (reference sequence). The CDR3 consists of 16 residues. CDR3 amino acids: CASSSRGQPTYNEQFF. CDR3 DNA sequence: TGTGCCAGCAGTTCCCGGGGACAGCCGACGTACAATGAGCAGTTCTTC.

The J gene is TRBJ1-1, the V gene TRBV20-1; D is unresolved. The CDR3 runs 12 residues. Germline loops: CDR1 DFQATT, CDR2 SNEGSKA (reference sequence). Trimming took off 8 bases at V and 0 bases at J, with 10 bases between the two ends. The CDR3 DNA follows: TGCAGTCGCTTGAGGTTGAACACTGAAGCTTTCTTT. Translating gives CSRLRLNTEAFF.

The chain carries TRBV5-1 and TRBJ2-2, with unresolved D. Germline V gene data show CDR1 as SGHRS and CDR2 as YFSETQ. The length of the CDR3 is 11 residues. Deletions cut 6 bases from V and 7 bases from J, with 7 bases between. The CDR3: CASIQGGELFF. CDR3 DNA sequence: TGCGCCAGCATACAAGGCGGGGAGCTGTTTTTT.

This clonotype appeared a single time. The conserved final phenylalanine or tryptophan is absent from the CDR3, which likely points to a read error. This chain connects TRBV4-1 to TRBJ2-1; 8 nucleotides align to TRBD2. The V gene's germline CDR1 is MGHRA and CDR2 YSYEKL. The length of the CDR3 is 13 residues. V lost 1 base to trimming and J lost 9 bases; unmatched junction nucleotides: 2. Here the CDR3 reads CASSQGTSPEQFS. The CDR3 DNA is TGCGCCAGCAGCCAAGGGACTAGCCCTGAGCAGTTCTCC.

This chain connects TRBV28 to TRBJ2-1; the D is unclear. The CDR3 loop spans 12 amino acids. The germline gives CDR1 MDHEN, CDR2 SYDVKM. Trimming took off 6 bases at V and 10 bases at J, with 13 bases between the two ends. The CDR3 DNA reads as TGTGCCAGCAGACGTTTACAGTACGAGCAGTTCTTC. This encodes CASRRLQYEQFF.

This clonotype came up a few times. The gene calls are TRBV28 and TRBJ2-1, with a possible D match to TRBD2 (5 bases). The germline gives CDR1 MDHEN, CDR2 SYDVKM. The CDR3 length is 14 residues. Trimming cost V 6 bases and J 3 bases, with 12 bases left between them. The CDR3 protein is CASRPGVLYNEQFF. The CDR3 bases are TGTGCCAGCAGACCCGGGGTCCTCTACAATGAGCAGTTCTTC.

The chain uses TRBV12-3 or TRBV12-4 and TRBJ1-2; TRBD1 matches 10 bases. The J segment lost 6 bases and the V segment lost 6 bases, leaving 16 bases of the junction unmatched. This CDR3 contains 17 residues. The CDR3 region is CASSFYRAGTGVDGYTF. The CDR3 DNA follows: TGTGCCAGCAGCTTCTACCGGGCCGGGACAGGGGTTGATGGCTACACCTTC.

The chain recombines TRBV27 with TRBJ1-5, with a tentative D call TRBD1 (5 bases). The CDR3 contains 17 residues. Trimming removed 5 bases at V and 3 bases at J, with 20 bases between. CDR1 and CDR2 (germline): MNHEY, SMNVEV (reference sequence). The CDR3 nucleotides are TGTGCCAGCAGTCCAATTGTGGGGACGACACACAATCAGCCCCAGCATTTT. Amino acids: CASSPIVGTTHNQPQHF.

V gene TRBV29-1 combines with J gene TRBJ2-7; maybe TRBD1 (6 bases). This CDR3 has 14 residues. The germline CDR1 and CDR2 sequences are SQVTM and ANQGSEA. Trimming pared 0 bases from V and 3 bases from J, leaving 12 bases between. CDR3 region: CSVEDRGLNYEQYF. The CDR3 nucleotides read TGCAGCGTTGAAGACAGGGGCCTCAACTACGAGCAGTACTTC.